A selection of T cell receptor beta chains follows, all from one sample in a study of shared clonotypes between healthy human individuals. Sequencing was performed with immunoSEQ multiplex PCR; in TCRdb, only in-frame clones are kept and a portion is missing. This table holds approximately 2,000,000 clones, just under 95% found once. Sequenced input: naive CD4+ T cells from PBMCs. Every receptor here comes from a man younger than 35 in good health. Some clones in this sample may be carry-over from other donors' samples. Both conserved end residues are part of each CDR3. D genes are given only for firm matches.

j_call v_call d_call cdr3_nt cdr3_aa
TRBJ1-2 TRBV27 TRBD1 TGTGCCAGCAGTTCCCAGGGGGTGGACTATGGCTACACCTTC CASSSQGVDYGYTF
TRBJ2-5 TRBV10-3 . TGTGCCATCAGTGCCGGGGTCGGATCGATTCCAGAGACCCAGTACTTC CAISAGVGSIPETQYF
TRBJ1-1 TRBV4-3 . TGCGCCAGCAGCCGGACGGGGGATGACACTGAAGCTTTCTTT CASSRTGDDTEAFF
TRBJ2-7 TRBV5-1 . TGCGCCAGCAGGTCTGGCTACGAGCAGTACTTC CASRSGYEQYF
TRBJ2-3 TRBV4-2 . TGTGCCAGCAGCCGAGGGGTTGCTAGCGCAGATACGCAGTATTTT CASSRGVASADTQYF
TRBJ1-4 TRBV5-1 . TGCGCCAGCAGCTTGTCTGCGGCGGATGAAAAACTGTTTTTT CASSLSAADEKLFF
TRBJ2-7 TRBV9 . TGTGCCAGCAGCCCTCGGTTGTCTGCCTCCGAGCAGTACTTC CASSPRLSASEQYF
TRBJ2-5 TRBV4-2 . TGTGCCAGCAGCCAAGATCCCGGGGGTGGGGAGACCCAGTACTTC CASSQDPGGGETQYF
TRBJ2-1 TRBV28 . TGTGCCAGCAGTTTATACCGACCGCAAAACAATGAGCAGTTCTTC CASSLYRPQNNEQFF
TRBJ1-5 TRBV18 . TGTGCCAGCTCCCGGGGGACCAATAGCAATCAGCCCCAGCATTTT CASSRGTNSNQPQHF
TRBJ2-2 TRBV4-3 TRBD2 TGCGCCAGCAGGACAGCGGGAGGAATAGGCACCGGGGAGCTGTTTTTT CASRTAGGIGTGELFF
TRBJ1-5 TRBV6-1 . TGTGCCAGCAGTGAGGGCAGCAGTACTATGGGGAATCAGCCCCAGCATTTT CASSEGSSTMGNQPQHF
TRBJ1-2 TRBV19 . TGTGCCAGTAGTATTGGGAATAACTATGGCTACACCTTC CASSIGNNYGYTF
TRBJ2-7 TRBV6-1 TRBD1 TGTGCCAGCAGTGAAAGGGGGCCATCCTACGAGCAGTACTTC CASSERGPSYEQYF
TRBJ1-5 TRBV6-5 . TGTGCCAGCAGTTACTCATCGCAGGGAAATCAGCCCCAGCATTTT CASSYSSQGNQPQHF
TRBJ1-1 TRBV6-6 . TGTGCCAGCAGACGAGGACAAGCCATAACTGAAGCTTTCTTT CASRRGQAITEAFF
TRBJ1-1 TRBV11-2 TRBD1 TGTGCCAGCAGCCCTCGGGACAGGAGGGCTTTCTTT CASSPRDRRAFF
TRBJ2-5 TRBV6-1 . TGTGCCAGCAGTGAAGGGGCGGCGCGTGCGGAGACCCAGTACTTC CASSEGAARAETQYF
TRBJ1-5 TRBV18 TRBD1 TGTGCCAGCTCACCGAACGCACGGGACAGGGGGGGTCAGCCCCAGCATTTT CASSPNARDRGGQPQHF
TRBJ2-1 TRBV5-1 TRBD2 TGCGCCAGCAGCCCGGGACTAGCGGGAGCTGTTGAGCAGTTCTTC CASSPGLAGAVEQFF
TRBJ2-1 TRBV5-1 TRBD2 TGCGCCAGTACCGAACTAGCGGGAGGTAACAATGAGCAGTTCTTC CASTELAGGNNEQFF
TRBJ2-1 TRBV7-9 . TGTGCCAGCAGCTTATTAAGTTGGGGGGCCCAGAATACATATGGGGAGCAGTTCTTC CASSLLSWGAQNTYGEQFF